These T cell receptor beta chains were read from a single sample in a study of glioma-infiltrating T cells after dendritic cell vaccination. Here immunoSEQ multiplex PCR was the method, and the copy in TCRdb shows in-frame clones only, minus some. The sample records more than 55,000 clones, over 65% being singletons. The source was blood, collected after dendritic cell vaccination. The receptors stem from a human donor with glioblastoma. Both conserved end residues are part of each CDR3. A D gene is named only where the DNA matches it firmly. Not all rows give a size; the values are once, few, many and, for expanded clones, a class.

j_call,cdr3_length,clone_size,v_call,d_call,cdr3_nt,cdr3_aa
TRBJ2-1,15,once,TRBV7-2,TRBD2,TGTGCCAGCAGCTTGTCGACTAGCGGTTACAATGAGCAGTTCTTC,CASSLSTSGYNEQFF
TRBJ1-5,15,once,TRBV7-6,NA,TGTGCCAGCAGCACAGGGACGGATAGCAATCAGCCCCAGCATTTT,CASSTGTDSNQPQHF
TRBJ1-4,16,NA,TRBV27,TRBD1,TGTGCCAGCAGTTTATGGGGACAGGGGCAGATTGAAAAACTGTTTTTT,CASSLWGQGQIEKLFF
TRBJ1-6,16,NA,TRBV2,NA,TGTGCCAGCAGTGATCGTTCGGGGAAAGGTGGTTCACCCCTCCACTTT,CASSDRSGKGGSPLHF
TRBJ2-1,14,few,TRBV4-3,NA,TGCGCCAGCAGCCAGCGGGACAGAACCAATGAGCAGTTCTTC,CASSQRDRTNEQFF
TRBJ2-2,14,NA,TRBV4-1,NA,TGCGCCAGCAGCCAACTACAGGTGGCCGGGGAGCTGTTTTTT,CASSQLQVAGELFF
TRBJ2-2,14,few,TRBV4-1,NA,TGCGCCAGCAGCCAAGTCTCTGACACCGGGGAGCTGTTTTTT,CASSQVSDTGELFF
TRBJ1-3,14,few,TRBV6-5,NA,TGTGCCAGCAGACAGGGTTACTCTGGAAACACCATATATTTT,CASRQGYSGNTIYF
TRBJ2-2,18,NA,TRBV7-9,TRBD2,TGTGCCAGCAGCTCGGGGACTAGCGGGGGAACGAACACCGGGGAGCTGTTTTTT,CASSSGTSGGTNTGELFF
TRBJ1-1,14,NA,TRBV9,TRBD1,TGTGCCAGCAGCGTAGGGAGGGACAGCCACCAAGCTTTCTTT,CASSVGRDSHQAFF
TRBJ2-2,16,few,TRBV9,TRBD1,TGTGCCAGCAGCGCTTGGACAGGGGTGCGAACCGGGGAGCTGTTTTTT,CASSAWTGVRTGELFF
TRBJ1-5,16,NA,TRBV27,TRBD1,TGTGCCAGCAGTTCCACGCGGGGACAGAGATATCAGCCCCAGCATTTT,CASSSTRGQRYQPQHF
TRBJ2-7,16,NA,TRBV29-1,TRBD1,TGCAGCGTTGAAATAGGGGGGACAGGGGGGGACTACGAGCAGTACTTC,CSVEIGGTGGDYEQYF
TRBJ1-4,13,once,TRBV29-1,NA,TGCAGCGTTGAATCGGGGGGCAGCGGAAAACTGTTTTTT,CSVESGGSGKLFF
TRBJ1-6,15,once,TRBV27,NA,TGTGCCAGCAGTTTTCGGGGGGTATTTTTTTCACCCCTCCACTTT,CASSFRGVFFSPLHF
TRBJ2-1,16,NA,TRBV5-4,NA,TGTGCCAGCAGCTCGCGGGGGCGTCGGGCCTACAATGAGCAGTTCTTC,CASSSRGRRAYNEQFF
TRBJ2-3,16,NA,TRBV13,NA,TGTGCCAGCAGCTTTTTAACTATGGCCACACCAGATACGCAGTATTTT,CASSFLTMATPDTQYF
TRBJ2-5,16,NA,TRBV12-5,TRBD2,TGTGCTAGTGGTTTCGGGACTAGCGGGGTACGGGAGACCCAGTACTTC,CASGFGTSGVRETQYF
TRBJ1-1,16,NA,TRBV2,TRBD1,TGTGCCAGCAGGTTCGAGACAGGGCTTTCGGGCACTGAAGCTTTCTTT,CASRFETGLSGTEAFF
TRBJ1-1,15,NA,TRBV6-5,NA,TGTGCCAGCAGTTACAGTTCCCGCAGGGACACTGAAGCTTTCTTT,CASSYSSRRDTEAFF
TRBJ1-1,14,NA,TRBV18,TRBD1,TGTGCCAGCTCACTAGACAGGGTGAACACTGAAGCTTTCTTT,CASSLDRVNTEAFF
TRBJ1-2,13,NA,TRBV6-5,NA,TGTGCCAGCAATCCACCCGACAGCTATGGCTACACCTTC,CASNPPDSYGYTF
TRBJ2-5,14,NA,TRBV6-6,TRBD1,TGTGCCAGCAGCCGGGACAGGGCCCAGGAGACCCAGTACTTC,CASSRDRAQETQYF
TRBJ1-2,13,NA,TRBV28,NA,TGTGCCAGCAGTTTTCAGGGTATCTATGGCTACACCTTC,CASSFQGIYGYTF
TRBJ2-5,15,NA,TRBV30,TRBD1,TGTGCCTGGAAGGGGGGGGACAGGGGCCAAGAGACCCAGTACTTC,CAWKGGDRGQETQYF
TRBJ2-3,16,NA,TRBV7-9,TRBD1,TGTGCCAGCAGCTTCTTGGGACAGGGGGCGTCTGATACGCAGTATTTT,CASSFLGQGASDTQYF
TRBJ2-5,17,NA,TRBV13,TRBD1,TGTGCCAGCAGCCTTCAGAGGGGGCAGACGTACCAAGAGACCCAGTACTTC,CASSLQRGQTYQETQYF
TRBJ2-7,20,NA,TRBV7-7,NA,TGTGCTAGCAGCAAAGACTCAAATGTCGTCGGCCCCTTATCCTTTTACGAGCAGTACTTC,CASSKDSNVVGPLSFYEQYF
TRBJ2-3,14,NA,TRBV4-1,NA,TGCGCCAGCAGCCGAATAGGGGGCACAGATACGCAGTATTTT,CASSRIGGTDTQYF
TRBJ2-5,16,NA,TRBV7-2,TRBD2,TGTGCCAGCAGCCCTACGCGGGGGGGCCCACAAGAGACCCAGTACTTC,CASSPTRGGPQETQYF
TRBJ2-5,15,NA,TRBV5-1,TRBD2,TGCGCCAGCAACCAAGCGGGGGCCGTGCTAGGTACCCAGTACTTC,CASNQAGAVLGTQYF
TRBJ1-1,14,NA,TRBV7-3,NA,TGTGCCAGCAGCCAAGGCCCGGAGTACACTGAAGCTTTCTTT,CASSQGPEYTEAFF
TRBJ1-5,13,NA,TRBV11-2,TRBD1,TGTGCCAGCAGCTCGGTTGGACAGGGGGCCCAGCATTTT,CASSSVGQGAQHF
TRBJ2-3,17,NA,TRBV9,TRBD2,TGTGCCAGCAGCCCCCGACCGGGACTAGAGGTGTCAGATACGCAGTATTTT,CASSPRPGLEVSDTQYF
TRBJ1-5,15,NA,TRBV28,NA,TGTGCCAGCAGCCCAGACAGTAGCCCCCATCAGCCCCAGCATTTT,CASSPDSSPHQPQHF
TRBJ1-2,14,NA,TRBV9,NA,TGTGCCAGCAGTGCACGGGGTTCCTTCTATGGCTACACCTTC,CASSARGSFYGYTF
TRBJ2-1,19,NA,TRBV30,TRBD2,TGTGCCTGGGGGAGGCGTGGGCTAGCGGGCTACGTTGGGGACAATGAGCAGTTCTTC,CAWGRRGLAGYVGDNEQFF
TRBJ2-7,17,NA,TRBV5-1,TRBD2,TGCGCCAGCAGCGAGGATCTGGCGGGGGACTGGGGCTACGAGCAGTACTTC,CASSEDLAGDWGYEQYF
TRBJ2-1,17,once,TRBV27,NA,TGTGCCAGCAGTCCCGGACGGTACAGGGTTATAGTTAATGAGCAGTTCTTC,CASSPGRYRVIVNEQFF
TRBJ2-5,12,once,TRBV10-3,NA,TGTGCCATCAGTGAAAACGACAGGCCCCAGTACTTC,CAISENDRPQYF
TRBJ2-2,14,NA,TRBV10-3,NA,TGTGCCATCAGTGTCACAGGCGACACCGGGGAGCTGTTTTTT,CAISVTGDTGELFF
TRBJ2-7,17,once,TRBV10-2,NA,TGCGCCAGCAGTGAGTACGGCGGGGAAGGAAGCTCCTACGAGCAGTACTTC,CASSEYGGEGSSYEQYF
TRBJ1-1,15,NA,TRBV7-2,TRBD1,TGTGCCAGCAGCTTAGCGGGACAGGGGAACACTGAAGCTTTCTTT,CASSLAGQGNTEAFF
TRBJ2-7,13,few,TRBV10-2,TRBD2,TGCGCCAGCGTAACTAGCGGAACCTACGAGCAGTACTTC,CASVTSGTYEQYF
TRBJ1-1,13,NA,TRBV19,TRBD1,TGTGCCAGTAGTACCTCGGACAGGGCTGAAGCTTTCTTT,CASSTSDRAEAFF
TRBJ2-7,15,few,TRBV6-1,NA,TGTGCCAGCAGTGAAGCGCAAGGGGTTAGGTACGAGCAGTACTTC,CASSEAQGVRYEQYF
TRBJ1-1,15,NA,TRBV28,TRBD1,TGTGCCAGCAGACACAGGGGGGTCATGAACACTGAAGCTTTCTTT,CASRHRGVMNTEAFF
TRBJ2-6,17,NA,TRBV7-2,TRBD1,TGTGCCAGCAGCGCTCGACAGGGGGCGTCTGGGGCCAACGTCCTGACTTTC,CASSARQGASGANVLTF
TRBJ2-1,16,NA,TRBV5-4,NA,TGTGCCAGCAGCTCATCTCGGGACTTTGAGTACAATGAGCAGTTCTTC,CASSSSRDFEYNEQFF
TRBJ1-2,15,NA,TRBV18,NA,TGTGCCAGCTCATCCTATTCGGAGACCAAGGATGGCTACACCTTC,CASSSYSETKDGYTF
TRBJ2-7,15,NA,TRBV14,TRBD2,TGTGCCAGCAGCGAAAGCCGCAGCGGGGGTTACGAGCAGTACTTC,CASSESRSGGYEQYF
TRBJ1-5,18,NA,TRBV4-3,NA,TGCGCCAGCAGCCAAGATTGGCAGGATCCCCCTAGCAATCAGCCCCAGCATTTT,CASSQDWQDPPSNQPQHF
TRBJ2-7,20,NA,TRBV10-3,TRBD2,TGTGCCATCAGTGAGTCTGTTGGGCGGGGGGGGCGGATGTTCCCGTACGAGCAGTACTTC,CAISESVGRGGRMFPYEQYF
TRBJ2-2,14,NA,TRBV11-2,NA,TGTGCCAGCAGCGAGACCCAGGGAATCGGGGAGCTGTTTTTT,CASSETQGIGELFF
TRBJ1-2,14,NA,TRBV18,NA,TGTGCCAGCTCACAGACAGTACCGATCTATGGCTACACCTTC,CASSQTVPIYGYTF
TRBJ1-1,14,NA,TRBV9,NA,TGTGCCAGCAGCGCGCCGGGAACAAACACTGAAGCTTTCTTT,CASSAPGTNTEAFF
TRBJ2-6,14,NA,TRBV6-5,NA,TGTGCCAGCCTGGCCCTTTCTGGGGCCAACGTCCTGACTTTC,CASLALSGANVLTF
TRBJ1-6,18,NA,TRBV28,NA,TGTGCCAGCAGTTTCGGGGGGGGCCGGGGGCGGTATAATTCACCCCTCCACTTT,CASSFGGGRGRYNSPLHF
TRBJ1-2,14,NA,TRBV6-5,NA,TGTGCCAGCAGTTACCGTAGTCATAACTATGGCTACACCTTC,CASSYRSHNYGYTF